This is a list of T cell receptor beta chains from one sample in a study of metastatic and nonmetastatic thyroid tumors. MiXCR was used by TCRdb to re-call the PCR reads. The sample shows 3,500 to 5,000 clones, around 40% of them seen only once. The sample consisted of tumor tissue. The receptors were gathered from a female donor with papillary thyroid cancer or a benign thyroid nodule (not recorded which). Some clones in this sample may be carry-over from other donors' samples. CDR3s include the opening cysteine and the closing phenylalanine or tryptophan. A D gene is named only where the DNA matches it firmly. Expanded clones are given a class, and other clones once, few, many or no size at all.

.,TRBV3-1,TRBD2,TRBJ2-5,TGTGCCAGCAGCCCCGGACTAGCGGGCCAAGAGACCCAGTACTTC,CASSPGLAGQETQYF
few,TRBV19,.,TRBJ1-5,TGTGCCAGTAATAGACAGAGGAGCAATCAGCCCCAGCATTTT,CASNRQRSNQPQHF
few,TRBV6-6,.,TRBJ1-2,TGTGCCAGCAGTTACTCCAGGGACTATGGCTACACCTTC,CASSYSRDYGYTF
.,TRBV6-5,.,TRBJ2-1,TGTGCCAGCAGTTATGACGGGAGCAGGTACAATGAGCAGTTCTTC,CASSYDGSRYNEQFF
few,TRBV6-2/TRBV6-3,.,TRBJ1-3,TGTGCCAGCAGTTACTCCAGGGAGGCTGGAAACACCATATATTTT,CASSYSREAGNTIYF
.,TRBV28,.,TRBJ1-2,TGTGCCAGCAGTACTACCGGGACACTGAGTGGCTACACCTTC,CASSTTGTLSGYTF
.,TRBV2,.,TRBJ2-1,TGTGCCAGCAGAGCACTAGCTGACTACAATGAGCAGTTCTTC,CASRALADYNEQFF
once,TRBV3-1,.,TRBJ2-5,TGTGCCAGCAGCCACAGGGAGACCCAGTACTTC,CASSHRETQYF
.,TRBV7-2,.,TRBJ1-1,TGTGCCAGCAGCTCCAGACAGCTAAACACTGAAGCTTTCTTT,CASSSRQLNTEAFF
.,TRBV18,.,TRBJ2-5,TGTGCCAGCTCACCTACCTTAGACCCACAAGAGACCCAGTACTTC,CASSPTLDPQETQYF
.,TRBV5-1,.,TRBJ1-2,TGCGCCAGCAGCTTGACCGGGGAGGGCTATGGCTACACCTTC,CASSLTGEGYGYTF
.,TRBV5-1,.,TRBJ1-5,TGCGCCAGCAGCGCCGGGATCGGGGATCAGCCCCAGCATTTT,CASSAGIGDQPQHF
few,TRBV10-3,.,TRBJ2-1,TGTGCCATCAGTGAAAAGCTTTTCAATGAGCAGTTCTTC,CAISEKLFNEQFF
.,TRBV11-2,TRBD2,TRBJ2-7,TGTGCCAGCAGCGCCGCTAGCGGACAATTTGGGTACGAGCAGTACTTC,CASSAASGQFGYEQYF
.,TRBV30,.,TRBJ1-2,TGTGCCTGGAGTGTACCTGGGGACCTCTATGGCTACACCTTC,CAWSVPGDLYGYTF
.,TRBV2,TRBD1,TRBJ2-5,TGTGCCAGTTCCGGGACAGGGGGCGCGGAGACCCAGTACTTC,CASSGTGGAETQYF
.,TRBV4-1,.,TRBJ1-1,TGCGCCAGCAGCCCTCCGAGGATCGCCACGTACACTGAAGCTTTCTTT,CASSPPRIATYTEAFF
.,TRBV6-1,.,TRBJ1-4,TGTGCCAGCAGTGGGGACCTGGACTCCGCACTGTTTTTT,CASSGDLDSALFF
few,TRBV6-4,.,TRBJ1-6,TGTGCCAGCAGTGACTGGCCGAATTCACCCCTCCACTTT,CASSDWPNSPLHF
.,TRBV11-2,.,TRBJ2-2,TGTGCCAGCAGCCTCGGGGGGCGCACCGGGGAGCTGTTTTTT,CASSLGGRTGELFF
.,TRBV6-5,TRBD1,TRBJ2-3,TGTGCCAGCAGTTACTCGACAGGGTGGGCAGATACGCAGTATTTT,CASSYSTGWADTQYF
.,TRBV6-1,.,TRBJ1-2,TGTGCCAGCAGTGGCATGGACGGCTATGGCTACACCTTC,CASSGMDGYGYTF
.,TRBV11-1,TRBD2,TRBJ2-3,TGTGCCAGCAGCTTAGGACTAGCGGTTTTCACCACAGATACGCAGTATTTT,CASSLGLAVFTTDTQYF
.,TRBV6-6,.,TRBJ1-6,TGTGCCAGCAGTTACTCCCTCGGAGGACAAAATTCACCCCTCCACTTT,CASSYSLGGQNSPLHF
few,TRBV28,.,TRBJ1-6,TGTGCCAGCAGTTTAGGACAGATTAATTCACCCCTCCACTTT,CASSLGQINSPLHF
few,TRBV24-1,.,TRBJ2-3,TGTGCCACCAGCCCAGCGGGCCTAGATACGCAGTATTTT,CATSPAGLDTQYF